This is a list of T cell receptor beta chains from one sample in a study of Graves' ophthalmopathy and Graves' hyperthyroidism. TCRdb independently ran MiXCR on the multiplex PCR reads; one entry per CDR3 protein. The sample yields roughly 480,000 distinct CDR3 sequences, 13% to 15% seen once. What was sequenced was blood. The source is a woman in her twenties or thirties with Graves' ophthalmopathy. Each CDR3 is given with its conserved first and last residue. A D gene is named only where the DNA matches it firmly. Not all rows give a size; the values are once, few, many and, for expanded clones, a class.

>few|13|TRBV29-1|NA|TRBJ1-1
CSVRGGAGTEAFF
TGCAGCGTTCGGGGGGGGGCAGGCACTGAAGCTTTCTTT
>NA|14|TRBV19|TRBD1|TRBJ2-2
CASLTGANTGELFF
TGTGCCAGCCTGACAGGGGCGAACACCGGGGAGCTGTTTTTT
>many|13|TRBV6-1|NA|TRBJ2-2
CASTTTWDGELFF
TGTGCCAGCACCACGACATGGGACGGGGAGCTGTTTTTT
>many|15|TRBV28|NA|TRBJ1-5
CASSFPGGGNQPQHF
TGTGCCAGCAGTTTCCCCGGGGGGGGGAATCAGCCCCAGCATTTT
>many|13|TRBV7-3|NA|TRBJ2-5
CASSLRVAETQYF
TGTGCCAGCAGCTTGAGGGTAGCGGAGACCCAGTACTTC
>many|15|TRBV6-1|NA|TRBJ2-7
CATNEPGLIFYEQYF
TGTGCCACCAACGAACCGGGACTGATCTTCTACGAGCAGTACTTC
>few|15|TRBV7-9|NA|TRBJ2-5
CASSLATRSQETQYF
TGTGCCAGCAGCTTAGCGACCCGTTCCCAAGAGACCCAGTACTTC
>many|15|TRBV30|TRBD2|TRBJ2-7
CAWSVSGTTSGEQYF
TGTGCCTGGAGTGTTTCCGGGACTACCTCGGGGGAGCAGTACTTC
>many|16|TRBV4-1|NA|TRBJ1-2
CASSPLRREPGYGYTF
TGCGCCAGCAGCCCCTTAAGACGTGAGCCGGGCTATGGCTACACCTTC
>many|15|TRBV27|TRBD1|TRBJ1-5
CASRPGTASNQPQHF
TGTGCCAGCAGACCAGGGACAGCCAGCAATCAGCCCCAGCATTTT
>many|15|TRBV15|NA|TRBJ2-7
CATSSTRTRAYEQYF
TGTGCCACCAGCTCCACCCGGACCCGAGCCTACGAGCAGTACTTC
>NA|16|TRBV10-3|TRBD1|TRBJ1-5
CAVAPGTGDGGQPQHF
TGTGCCGTCGCCCCGGGGACAGGGGACGGCGGTCAGCCCCAGCATTTT
>NA|16|TRBV11-2|TRBD1|TRBJ2-2
CASSRRTGEDTGELFF
TGTGCCAGCAGCCGCCGGACAGGGGAAGACACCGGGGAGCTGTTTTTT
>many|14|TRBV6-5|NA|TRBJ2-7
CASSYEGPSYEQYF
TGTGCCAGCAGTTACGAAGGACCTTCCTACGAGCAGTACTTC
>many|15|TRBV6-2/TRBV6-3|TRBD1|TRBJ1-1
CASRPRQGVGTEAFF
TGTGCCAGCAGACCTCGACAGGGAGTTGGGACTGAAGCTTTCTTT
>NA|14|TRBV28|NA|TRBJ2-7
CASSPRLGTYEQYF
TGTGCCAGCAGTCCCAGACTAGGGACCTACGAGCAGTACTTC
>many|15|TRBV4-1|NA|TRBJ1-5
CASSQVEGTGQPQHF
TGCGCCAGCAGCCAAGTTGAGGGGACGGGTCAGCCCCAGCATTTT
>many|14|TRBV20-1|TRBD2|TRBJ2-7
CSAKISGRFYEQYF
TGCAGTGCTAAAATAAGCGGGAGATTCTACGAGCAGTACTTC
>many|14|TRBV6-1|NA|TRBJ1-1
CASSTRTQGSEAFF
TGTGCCAGCAGTACCCGCACTCAGGGATCTGAAGCTTTCTTT
>NA|17|TRBV9|TRBD2|TRBJ2-5
CASSVSGLAGSQETQYF
TGTGCCAGCAGCGTCTCGGGACTAGCGGGGTCTCAGGAGACCCAGTACTTC
>many|14|TRBV10-3|TRBD2|TRBJ2-5
CAISDGGILETQYF
TGTGCCATCAGTGACGGGGGGATTTTAGAGACCCAGTACTTC
>NA|13|TRBV6-1|TRBD1|TRBJ2-7
CASSEESGQKQYF
TGTGCCAGCAGTGAGGAATCGGGACAGAAGCAGTACTTC
>few|15|TRBV6-5|TRBD1|TRBJ2-4
CASSYTTGTGNIQYF
TGTGCCAGCAGTTATACTACCGGGACAGGGAACATTCAGTACTTC
>many|16|TRBV28|TRBD2|TRBJ2-5
CASSLSSGGLQETQYF
TGTGCCAGCAGTTTATCTAGCGGGGGCCTCCAAGAGACCCAGTACTTC
>many|12|TRBV29-1|TRBD2|TRBJ2-5
CSAPGGGETQYF
TGCAGCGCTCCGGGGGGAGGGGAGACCCAGTACTTC
>NA|16|TRBV11-1|TRBD1|TRBJ2-7
CASSYIFGTGYDEQYF
TGTGCCAGCAGTTATATCTTCGGGACAGGTTACGACGAGCAGTACTTC
>few|14|TRBV28|NA|TRBJ1-2
CASSPGQINYGYTF
TGTGCCAGCAGCCCTGGACAGATTAACTATGGCTACACCTTC
>NA|15|TRBV19|NA|TRBJ2-7
CASSMRRELAYEQYF
TGTGCCAGTAGTATGCGACGGGAGCTTGCCTACGAGCAGTACTTC
>many|14|TRBV7-3|TRBD2|TRBJ2-5
CASGASGIWETQYF
TGTGCCAGCGGCGCTAGCGGGATTTGGGAGACCCAGTACTTC
>few|12|TRBV19|NA|TRBJ1-2
CASLWGTEGYTF
TGTGCCAGCCTATGGGGGACGGAGGGCTACACCTTC
>many|13|TRBV19|TRBD1|TRBJ1-5
CASGQAFNQPQHF
TGTGCCAGTGGACAGGCGTTCAATCAGCCCCAGCATTTT
>many|16|TRBV12-3/TRBV12-4|NA|TRBJ1-1
CASSLGSMIRNTEAFF
TGTGCCAGCAGTTTGGGATCAATGATCAGGAACACTGAAGCTTTCTTT
>many|14|TRBV20-1|NA|TRBJ1-5
CSARKGSRNQPQHF
TGCAGTGCTAGGAAAGGTAGTCGGAATCAGCCCCAGCATTTT
>many|14|TRBV10-3|NA|TRBJ1-2
CAISDRPAYYGYTF
TGTGCCATCAGTGATAGGCCAGCCTACTATGGCTACACCTTC
>many|12|TRBV6-1|NA|TRBJ1-2
CASSEAGAGYTF
TGTGCCAGCAGTGAAGCGGGGGCTGGCTACACCTTC
>many|14|TRBV30|NA|TRBJ1-1
CAWSPGTGRTEAFF
TGTGCCTGGAGTCCCGGAACGGGTCGGACTGAAGCTTTCTTT
>many|14|TRBV3-1|NA|TRBJ2-5
CASSQDSSSGTQYF
TGTGCCAGCAGCCAAGACAGTAGCAGTGGGACCCAGTACTTC
>few|17|TRBV27|TRBD2|TRBJ2-2
CASTGPGLAVNTGELFF
TGTGCCAGCACAGGGCCGGGACTAGCGGTGAACACCGGGGAGCTGTTTTTT
>many|12|TRBV14|NA|TRBJ2-5
CASSPASGTQYF
TGTGCCAGCAGCCCGGCCTCGGGGACCCAGTACTTC
>many|9|TRBV20-1|NA|TRBJ2-7
CSAVYEQYF
TGCAGTGCCGTTTACGAGCAGTACTTC
>many|13|TRBV27|NA|TRBJ1-1
CASATLLNTEAFF
TGTGCCAGCGCAACTCTTTTGAACACTGAAGCTTTCTTT
>NA|14|TRBV19|NA|TRBJ2-7
CASRGAGETYEQYF
TGTGCCAGTAGGGGGGCAGGGGAGACCTACGAGCAGTACTTC
>many|13|TRBV12-5|NA|TRBJ1-5
CASGRDSNQPQHF
TGTGCTAGTGGGCGGGATAGCAATCAGCCCCAGCATTTT
>many|11|TRBV6-1|NA|TRBJ1-2
CASSVIYRYTF
TGTGCCAGCAGTGTTATTTACCGCTACACCTTC
>many|12|TRBV6-1|NA|TRBJ1-6
CASKRRFSPLHF
TGTGCCAGCAAAAGGAGGTTCTCACCCCTCCACTTT
>many|15|TRBV20-1|NA|TRBJ1-5
CSAREGAGRIKSQHF
TGCAGTGCTAGAGAGGGGGCTGGAAGAATCAAGTCCCAGCATTTT
>many|16|TRBV29-1|NA|TRBJ2-2
CSVETQGGKDTGELFF
TGCAGCGTTGAAACTCAGGGGGGAAAAGACACCGGGGAGCTGTTTTTT
>NA|12|TRBV30|NA|TRBJ2-5
CAWIGQGETQYF
TGTGCCTGGATCGGCCAGGGAGAGACCCAGTACTTC
>many|16|TRBV4-1|TRBD1|TRBJ1-2
CASRPAGAGTGYGYTF
TGCGCCAGCAGGCCTGCGGGAGCCGGGACAGGGTACGGCTACACCTTC
>once|13|TRBV7-2|TRBD1|TRBJ2-7
CASDRTGAHEQYF
TGTGCCAGCGACCGGACAGGGGCCCACGAGCAGTACTTC